This T cell receptor (beta chain) stems from a study of blood T cells in healthy people across ages (dated by TCRdb to the mid-2010s). Study-wide context: Template switching captured roughly one uniquely barcoded TCR beta cDNA molecule per two T cells in model experiments. Using the same blood draw, the study looked at two additional independent replicas of 1 million unique cDNA reads for two donors, one aged 18 to 29 and the other aged 80 or older. To avoid experimental bias, donors of different ages were randomly spread across the sequencing lanes. To track age-related changes in TCR beta repertoire diversity, the study relied on deep sequencing normalized with unique cDNA molecular identifiers. Donors were grouped into four age groups: young (average roughly 15 years), middle-aged (under 40), aged (roughly 67) and long-lived (about 90).

Donors were under 40 systemically healthy Caucasian individuals from Russia aged roughly 6 to 100 years. Each donor gave 8 to 10 milliliters of peripheral blood, drawn into EDTA-treated Vacutainer tubes. Ficoll-Paque density-gradient centrifugation was used to isolate PBMCs, with at least 6.5 million per sample. Total RNA, at least 6 micrograms per sample, was extracted from PBMCs with Trizol reagent. Naive CD45RAhigh/CD27high T cell percentages were measured by flow cytometry on a PBMC aliquot from every donor. This clonotype was found a few times. It has no known antigen specificity. No base qualities exist here, and no much larger clone lies one base off it. On the study overall, not on this receptor specifically: Estimates of total diversity based on one million sequenced T cells were considered lower bounds and underestimates. Observed TCR beta diversity correlated strongly with the percentage of naive T cells measured by flow cytometry. Donor CMV infection status was unknown, potentially confounding age-related changes in expanded clonotypes. Observed TCR beta diversity per million T cells fell roughly linearly with age, and a significant reduction was already apparent by age around 40. Conclusive comparison of naive and antigen-experienced compartments was prevented by the profiling of bulk unsorted PBMCs. Compared with the aged group, more naive CD4+ T cells, fewer expanded clones and increased TCR diversity were shown by the long-lived group, suggesting age selection.

Library construction relied on 5' RACE. The instrument was an Illumina HiSeq 2500. A second PCR of 7 to 11 cycles was performed with a sample-barcoded 5' primer and a J-beta primer mix. Each TCR beta cDNA molecule received a unique molecular identifier from a template-switch 5' adaptor carrying 12 random nucleotides. Each sample yielded at least 2.5 million CDR3-containing paired-end reads. First-strand cDNA synthesis was performed from all RNA using the Mint cDNA synthesis kit, with priming by a TRBC-specific oligonucleotide. Following uracil-DNA glycosylase treatment, all cDNA underwent a first 18-cycle PCR with the universal primers M1SS and BC2_uni_R. Under the source paper's analysis protocol: Each sample was normalized by randomly selecting 1 million high-quality reads, each carrying a distinct molecular identifier. Instead of being binned into consensus sequences, reads with shared molecular identifiers were discarded. MiTCR, run with a Q25 quality threshold and the strictest error-elimination algorithm, handled CDR3 identification, clonotype clustering and error correction. A nonparametric unseen species model using Euler transformation provided a lower-bound estimate of total TCR beta diversity. The public reads were quality trimmed at Q25 with fastp and then assembled into clones with MiXCR by TCRdb, keeping productive beta chains. Every CDR3 protein is listed once, alongside the most common genes and DNA of its rows. The V and J calls here are based on TCRdb, not the publication. This sample is represented by 650,000 to 1,000,000 distinct CDR3 sequences; under 40% of them were singletons. 13% of the sample is taken by the ten largest.

Trimming at the junction amounts to 6 bases on V and 4 bases on J, and the germline ends lie 19 bases apart. The CDR3, from cysteine to phenylalanine, totals 16 residues. The entry retains the CDR3 DNA only, 48 bases that are in frame from base 1. For CDR1 and CDR2, the germline V gene lists MNHEY and SVGEGT. The sample was blood. The chain is encoded by TRBV6-2 or TRBV6-3 joined to TRBJ2-1; the D gene lacks a confident call. This clonotype originated in a man aged 18 to 29 in good health. The CDR3 amino acid sequence is: CASSRTIKGDYNEQFF. At the DNA level, the sequence is TGTGCCAGCAGCAGGACCATTAAGGGTGATTACAATGAGCAGTTCTTC.